The subject of this entry is one T cell receptor (beta chain). The CDR3 length is 15 residues. V lost 7 bases to trimming and J lost 0 bases, with 16 bases between them. Germline V lookup: CDR1 MNHNY, CDR2 SVGAGI (reference sequence). This sample stems from a study of blood T cell repertoires in COVID-19. For the study at large: Sources were T cells, B-cell-depleted T cells, or PBMCs; the material itself was cDNA or gDNA.

Authors' analysis steps: Reference gene primer amplification gave estimated nucleated cell counts. Only in-frame clones appear in the TCRdb table, and some are missing; sequencing was by immunoSEQ multiplex PCR. That table supplies the V and J calls and clone size; D and trimming were determined from the DNA. The data contain roughly 130,000 clones, 84% of them singletons. The rearrangement links TRBV6-6 to TRBJ2-7; D gene unclear. The TCR sequence derives from a woman aged 55 to 70 with acute or convalescent COVID-19. The sequencing sample was made of peripheral blood. CDR3 coding DNA: TGTGCCAGCACCGATGCGCGGTCCTTCTCCTACGAGCAGTACTTC. The encoded protein is CASTDARSFSYEQYF.